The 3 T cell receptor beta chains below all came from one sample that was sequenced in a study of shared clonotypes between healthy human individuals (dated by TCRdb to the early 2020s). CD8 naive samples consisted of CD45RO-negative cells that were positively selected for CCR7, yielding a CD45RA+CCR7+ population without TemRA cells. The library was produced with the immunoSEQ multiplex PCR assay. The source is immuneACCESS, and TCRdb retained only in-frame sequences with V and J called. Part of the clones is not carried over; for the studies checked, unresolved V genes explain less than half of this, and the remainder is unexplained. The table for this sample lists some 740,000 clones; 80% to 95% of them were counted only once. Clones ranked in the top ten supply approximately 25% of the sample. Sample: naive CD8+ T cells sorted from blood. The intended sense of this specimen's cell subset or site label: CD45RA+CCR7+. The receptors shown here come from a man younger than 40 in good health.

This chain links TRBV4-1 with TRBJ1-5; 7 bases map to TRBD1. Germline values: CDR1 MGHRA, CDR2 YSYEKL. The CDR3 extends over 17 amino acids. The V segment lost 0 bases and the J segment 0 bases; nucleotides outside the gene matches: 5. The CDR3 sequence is CASSQDETGYSNQPQHF. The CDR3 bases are TGCGCCAGCAGCCAAGACGAGACAGGGTATAGCAATCAGCCCCAGCATTTT.

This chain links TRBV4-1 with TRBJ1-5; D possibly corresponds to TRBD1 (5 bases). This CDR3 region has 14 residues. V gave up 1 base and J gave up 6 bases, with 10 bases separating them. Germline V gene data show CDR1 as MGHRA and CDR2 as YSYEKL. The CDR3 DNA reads TGCGCCAGCAGCCAAGTAGAGGGGCGTCAGCCCCAGCATTTT. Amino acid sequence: CASSQVEGRQPQHF.

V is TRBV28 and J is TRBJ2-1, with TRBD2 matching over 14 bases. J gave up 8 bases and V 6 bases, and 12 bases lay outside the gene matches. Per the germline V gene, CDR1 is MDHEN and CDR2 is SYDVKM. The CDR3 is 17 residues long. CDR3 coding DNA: TGTGCCAGCAGCCCTAACTCCGGACTAGCGGGAGGACATGAGCAGTTCTTC. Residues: CASSPNSGLAGGHEQFF.